A selection of T cell receptor beta chains follows, all from one sample in a study of blood T cell repertoires in COVID-19. Assay used: immunoSEQ multiplex PCR; TCRdb lists only in-frame clones, some missing. The sample has 250,000 to 400,000 clones; about 87% are singletons. Sequenced sample: PBMCs or T cells enriched from blood (not recorded which). The receptor source for this set is a young woman who had recovered from COVID-19. Each CDR3 is given with its conserved first and last residue. The D gene is left open where the match is weak. Size is omitted from some rows. Given values are once, few, many or a class for expanded clones.

CDR3aa	CDR3nt	v_gene	d_gene	abundance	j_gene
CASSLGLGGHFNEKLFF	TGTGCCAGCAGCTTAGGTCTAGGGGGCCACTTTAATGAAAAACTGTTTTTT	TRBV7-6	TRBD1	.	TRBJ1-4
CASSLKGHINEKLFF	TGTGCCAGCAGCTTAAAGGGACACATTAATGAAAAACTGTTTTTT	TRBV7-9	.	.	TRBJ1-4
CASGLSQGFNEKLFF	TGTGCTAGTGGTTTGTCTCAGGGGTTTAATGAAAAACTGTTTTTT	TRBV12-5	.	.	TRBJ1-4
CASSVGGAPYQPQHF	TGTGCCAGCAGTGTAGGGGGTGCCCCATATCAGCCCCAGCATTTT	TRBV2	.	.	TRBJ1-5
CASSVPGENTDTQYF	TGTGCCAGCAGCGTCCCAGGGGAGAACACAGATACGCAGTATTTT	TRBV5-4	.	.	TRBJ2-3
CASATGLAGTQETQYF	TGTGCCAGCGCAACGGGACTAGCGGGGACCCAAGAGACCCAGTACTTC	TRBV7-9	TRBD2	.	TRBJ2-5
CASSQSGTENEKLFF	TGCGCCAGCAGTCAATCCGGGACAGAGAATGAAAAACTGTTTTTT	TRBV5-1	TRBD1	.	TRBJ1-4
CASSGGATIFSYNEQFF	TGTGCCAGCAGTGGCGGTGCAACCATTTTCTCCTACAATGAGCAGTTCTTC	TRBV2	.	.	TRBJ2-1
CASSQDHWRDYGYTF	TGTGCCAGCAGCCAAGATCACTGGCGGGACTATGGCTACACCTTC	TRBV14	.	.	TRBJ1-2
CATGVQGSTNEKLFF	TGTGCCACCGGGGTGCAGGGGTCAACTAATGAAAAACTGTTTTTT	TRBV15	.	.	TRBJ1-4
CASSLGVNTEAFF	TGTGCCAGCAGTTTAGGAGTGAACACTGAAGCTTTCTTT	TRBV12-3/TRBV12-4	.	.	TRBJ1-1
CSANRAEYEKLFF	TGCAGCGCCAACAGGGCGGAGTATGAAAAACTGTTTTTT	TRBV29-1	.	few	TRBJ1-4
CASSYFNNEQFF	TGTGCCAGCAGTTACTTTAACAATGAGCAGTTCTTC	TRBV2	.	.	TRBJ2-1
CASTIIPGTGEAFF	TGTGCCAGTACCATCATTCCCGGGACAGGGGAAGCTTTCTTT	TRBV19	TRBD1	.	TRBJ1-1
CASSPDRGIQPQHF	TGTGCCAGCAGTCCCGACAGGGGGATCCAGCCCCAGCATTTT	TRBV6-5	TRBD1	.	TRBJ1-5
CASSERAGANVLTF	TGTGCCAGCAGCGAGCGAGCTGGGGCCAACGTCCTGACTTTC	TRBV5-4	.	.	TRBJ2-6
CASSPDRGPYEQYF	TGTGCCAGCAGCCCGGACAGGGGACCCTACGAGCAGTACTTC	TRBV7-9	TRBD1	few	TRBJ2-7
CASSFGGRNTGELFF	TGTGCCAGCAGTTTCGGGGGGAGGAACACCGGGGAGCTGTTTTTT	TRBV27	TRBD2	.	TRBJ2-2
CASSFDSRGKGTEAFF	TGTGCCAGCAGCTTTGATTCGCGGGGTAAGGGCACTGAAGCTTTCTTT	TRBV12-1	.	.	TRBJ1-1
CASSLYRGNSYEQYF	TGTGCCAGTAGTCTATACAGGGGGAATTCCTACGAGCAGTACTTC	TRBV19	TRBD1	.	TRBJ2-7
CASSAPGGGLYEQYF	TGTGCCAGCAGTGCACCGGGCGGGGGGCTGTACGAGCAGTACTTC	TRBV6-6	TRBD2	.	TRBJ2-7
CASRQTGDKLFF	TGTGCCAGTAGGCAAACAGGGGATAAACTGTTTTTT	TRBV19	TRBD1	.	TRBJ1-4
CASRGQLQTYEQYF	TGTGCCAGCAGAGGACAGCTCCAGACCTACGAGCAGTACTTC	TRBV2	.	.	TRBJ2-7
CASSGTVYASSYNSPLHF	TGTGCCAGCAGCGGGACAGTTTACGCTAGCTCCTATAATTCACCCCTCCACTTT	TRBV7-9	TRBD1	.	TRBJ1-6
CASSLAPTSGGAGTQYF	TGTGCCAGCAGCTTAGCCCCCACGAGCGGGGGGGCAGGGACCCAGTACTTC	TRBV11-2	TRBD2	.	TRBJ2-5
CASKTGDSPLHF	TGTGCCAGCAAAACAGGGGATTCACCCCTCCACTTT	TRBV2	TRBD1	.	TRBJ1-6
CASSEFPPTVQETQYF	TGTGCCAGCAGTGAATTTCCTCCGACAGTTCAAGAGACCCAGTACTTC	TRBV6-1	.	.	TRBJ2-5
CASSVDRVAFF	TGTGCCAGCAGTGTGGACAGGGTAGCTTTCTTT	TRBV2	TRBD1	.	TRBJ1-1
CASSPPVGTGGDQPQHF	TGTGCCAGCTCACCACCCGTTGGGACAGGGGGCGATCAGCCCCAGCATTTT	TRBV18	TRBD1	.	TRBJ1-5
CASNTPGGPNTGELFF	TGTGCCAGCAATACTCCAGGGGGGCCAAACACCGGGGAGCTGTTTTTT	TRBV28	.	.	TRBJ2-2
CASSPRGLEDEKLFF	TGCGCCAGCAGCCCACGGGGTTTAGAAGATGAAAAACTGTTTTTT	TRBV4-1	.	.	TRBJ1-4
CASSLTLARGDNQPQHF	TGTGCCAGCAGTCTAACGTTGGCCAGGGGGGACAATCAGCCCCAGCATTTT	TRBV27	TRBD1	.	TRBJ1-5
CASSPEQGANSPLHF	TGTGCCAGCAGCCCGGAACAGGGGGCCAATTCACCCCTCCACTTT	TRBV5-4	TRBD1	.	TRBJ1-6
CASSPPGTGGSEAFF	TGTGCCAGCTCACCCCCCGGGACAGGGGGCTCTGAAGCTTTCTTT	TRBV18	TRBD1	.	TRBJ1-1
CASSPWMLAGGLETQYF	TGTGCCAGCAGCCCTTGGATGCTAGCGGGGGGTCTCGAGACCCAGTACTTC	TRBV3-1/TRBV3-2	TRBD2	.	TRBJ2-5
CASSRGRGRGNTEAFF	TGCGCCAGCAGTCGAGGCAGGGGGCGAGGGAACACTGAAGCTTTCTTT	TRBV10-1	TRBD1	.	TRBJ1-1
CASSRTDYNEQFF	TGTGCCAGCAGTCGAACAGATTACAATGAGCAGTTCTTC	TRBV4-2	.	.	TRBJ2-1
CASSYQQDQPQHF	TGTGCCAGCAGTTATCAGCAGGATCAGCCCCAGCATTTT	TRBV12-3/TRBV12-4	.	once	TRBJ1-5
CASSFTLGQGENIQYF	TGCGCCAGCAGCTTCACCCTGGGACAGGGGGAAAACATTCAGTACTTC	TRBV5-1	TRBD1	.	TRBJ2-4
CASSSSLGTSGENRETQYF	TGCGCCAGCAGCTCCTCCTTGGGGACTAGCGGGGAGAACAGAGAGACCCAGTACTTC	TRBV5-1	TRBD2	.	TRBJ2-5
CASRPAGKGYNQPQHF	TGTGCCAGCAGGCCCGCGGGGAAGGGATACAATCAGCCCCAGCATTTT	TRBV28	.	.	TRBJ1-5
CASSPSGVGREDTQYF	TGTGCCAGCAGTCCCTCCGGGGTGGGTCGGGAAGATACGCAGTATTTT	TRBV27	.	.	TRBJ2-3
CASSYSSGLPHTEAFF	TGTGCCAGCAGTTACTCGAGTGGGCTGCCCCACACTGAAGCTTTCTTT	TRBV6-5	.	.	TRBJ1-1
CASKAGGAYNEQFF	TGTGCCAGCAAGGCCGGGGGGGCCTACAATGAGCAGTTCTTC	TRBV2	TRBD2	.	TRBJ2-1
CALILVALNSPLHF	TGTGCCCTTATTTTAGTCGCTCTTAATTCACCCCTCCACTTT	TRBV7-7	.	.	TRBJ1-6
CASSLAGTGTEAFF	TGCGCCAGCAGCTTGGCGGGGACAGGGACTGAAGCTTTCTTT	TRBV5-1	TRBD1	.	TRBJ1-1
CSAGRGEAFF	TGCAGTGCTGGCCGGGGGGAAGCTTTCTTT	TRBV20-1	.	.	TRBJ1-1
CASSSSGYEQYF	TGTGCCAGCAGTAGCTCAGGCTACGAGCAGTACTTC	TRBV25-1	.	.	TRBJ2-7
CASSPNLRDFAGYTF	TGTGCCAGCAGCCCAAATCTCAGGGATTTTGCTGGCTACACCTTC	TRBV7-9	.	many	TRBJ1-2
CASSLGANEKLFF	TGTGCCAGCAGCTTAGGGGCAAATGAAAAACTGTTTTTT	TRBV11-2	.	.	TRBJ1-4
CASSLVLSMNTEAFF	TGTGCCAGCAGCTTAGTGCTTAGCATGAACACTGAAGCTTTCTTT	TRBV7-2	.	.	TRBJ1-1